This TCR beta chain was captured by sequencing in a study of cytomegalovirus exposure and HLA in healthy donors (dated by TCRdb to the late 2010s). About the investigation overall: An earlier analysis of 550 to 700 of the donors reported 276 Gb of sequence data and some 120 million unique TCR beta sequences from some 180 million T cells. An early release that covered more than 550 HLA-typed donors contained 300 to 350 gigabases of sequencing data and 70 million to 100 million unique TCR sequences. Among approximately 370 genotyped donors of the cohort, an average of around 240,000 unique TCR beta nucleotide sequences was sequenced per donor, of which about 18% were non-productive. An earlier analysis of fewer than 750 of the donors used high-throughput TCR beta sequencing to judge whether each TCR beta V gene segment behaved as functional or pseudogenic. Of the roughly 410 genotyped donors, 65% to 90% were placed in the genetic ancestry cluster associated with self-reported Caucasian donors. Every discovery cohort repertoire had been produced on one sequencing platform. Alongside the repertoire data, information on donor age, sex, ethnicity and CMV serostatus was compiled. In a later genetic analysis, genome-wide SNP genotypes for 398 of the 666 donors were used, and that subset was treated as a discovery cohort. HLA typing covered class I and class II loci at four-digit resolution. Along with the 666-subject first cohort, a separate validation cohort of over a hundred different subjects was used. Rather than drawing on any new phenotypic data, the later analysis identified candidate immune exposures from TCR beta sequences and the way those sequences occurred across donors. The study used immunosequencing to profile the T cell repertoires of 600 to 850 subjects and linked those repertoires to cytomegalovirus serostatus. To study patterns of TCR occurrence, a later analysis re-analyzed previously published TCR beta repertoires from hundreds of donors and added high-resolution HLA genotyping. To predict cytomegalovirus infection status, the study combined high-throughput TCR immunosequencing, statistical association of individual TCRs with disease status, and machine learning. The study was designed to test whether signatures of past pathogen exposure could be identified by cataloging public T cell receptors. The number of donors typed differed by locus, with roughly 629-640 for A, B, C, DRB1 and DQB1, around 520 for DQA1, over 600 for DPA1, and approximately 470 for DPB1. A few DR-DQ haplotypes were handled as single units for association and clustering because linkage in the cohort was strong.

In total, approximately 700 healthy bone marrow donors made up the cohort. At the time of sampling, every cohort member was nominally healthy, though immune exposures that went unrecorded were likely present. The donor was CMV seronegative and belonged to the group of 352 seronegative cohort members. A peripheral blood sample was collected from each donor, and TCR beta sequencing was performed on peripheral blood mononuclear cells. The Qiagen DNeasy Blood Extraction Kit was used to extract genomic DNA from the blood cell samples. Library generation was performed with the immunoSEQ multiplex PCR assay. The multiplex PCR relied on a mix of 60 forward primers for TCR Vbeta segments and 13 reverse primers for TCR Jbeta segments. Amplification of the CDR3 region of rearranged TCR beta genes was performed with a multiplex PCR assay on genomic DNA. The Illumina HiSeq System was used to sequence the amplified TCR beta libraries as 87-base-pair reads. The original pipeline was this. A later analysis tallied tens of millions of unique TCR beta chains across the 660 or so repertoires, and about 12 million of those chains were shared by two or more donors. To remove PCR and sequencing errors, raw reads were error-corrected and collapsed into unique sequences using a nearest-neighbor algorithm that merged closely related sequences. Alignment of CDR3 sequences to IMGT reference sequences was used to assign V, D and J gene segments. Each retained sequence needed at least a six-nucleotide match to both a V gene segment and a J gene segment. A rearrangement counted as productive if the CDR3 had no stop codons and remained in frame with V and J, and every other rearrangement counted as non-productive. CDR3 was defined by IMGT convention, running from the second conserved V-encoded cysteine to the conserved J-encoded phenylalanine. The earlier analysis of a few hundred of the donors excluded any sequence lacking an unambiguous match to a single V gene segment. An earlier analysis of fewer than 650 of the donors classified V segments as functional when productive rearrangements were above 56.7% and as segregating when the standard deviation between donors was above 5%. A statistical classification framework was developed to diagnose cytomegalovirus status using the catalog of TCR beta chain sequences. In a later analysis, TCR nucleotide sequences were compared against IMGT/GENE-DB human TR gene sequences so that V and J genes could be assigned. The TCRdist pipeline was used in a later analysis to assign CDR3 sequences and most-parsimonious VDJ recombination scenarios. In a later analysis, every TCR beta chain was defined by the combination of its CDR3 amino acid sequence and its V-gene family, and reads without a unique V-gene family were dropped. In a later analysis, 500 to 700 highly shared, low-generation-probability nucleotide sequences were removed to address suspected cross-contamination and a sequencing artifact. In a later analysis, a clonal expansion index was calculated for each public chain from normalized within-repertoire ranks of inferred template counts. A later analysis computed generation probabilities with a VDJ recombination model fitted to out-of-frame rearrangements, and checked the results against IGoR. Hypergeometric tests were used in a later analysis to score TCR-TCR, TCR-HLA and TCR-CMV co-occurrence, with a repertoire-size bias correction applied to the TCR pairs. False discovery rates were estimated in a later analysis by permuting HLA or CMV assignments 20 times. In a later analysis, co-occurring TCRs were grouped using DBSCAN, and TCRdist sequence similarity was added for clustering within HLA-allele-positive subsets. Repertoires with fewer than 30,000 or more than 120,000 public chains, plus five repertoires with anomalous nucleotide sharing, were excluded from co-occurrence clustering. Drawn from immuneACCESS, this table holds only the in-frame rearrangements with V and J called that TCRdb kept. Clones are partly lost; checked studies trace under half to an unresolved V gene and leave the rest unexplained. Clone size and the V and J calls come from that table; the DNA yielded D and trimming. A total of 150,000 to 200,000 clones appear in this sample, around 62% of them only once. The top ten hold about 3.2% of the sample.

As concerns this clone: Its antigen remains unidentified. Base qualities were left out, and no much larger clone turns up one base away.

Study-wide findings and limitations: In a later analysis, TCR association rates were found to vary across HLA loci, with the most associated TCRs seen for DRB1 alleles and the fewest for HLA-C alleles. A total of fewer than 200 TCR beta chains were listed by the study as associated with cytomegalovirus. In both the original and validation cohorts, the classifier was reported to diagnose cytomegalovirus status with high specificity and sensitivity. The sequencing pipeline was judged likely to have produced a cluster of highly shared sequence variants as a technical artifact. The only immune exposure information available for the cohort was CMV serostatus. Linkage disequilibrium might explain the correlated functional status among segregating V segments, but an unknown experimental factor could not be ruled out. A later analysis found that HLA-associated TCR beta chains were more clonally expanded and had lower generation probabilities than equally common non-associated chains. A further reported finding was that TCR beta sequences accurately predicted the HLA-A and HLA-B alleles for most subjects in the first cohort. Strong co-occurrence of HLA alleles, especially DR and DQ, made assigning TCR associations to individual alleles difficult. In a later analysis, several top co-occurrence clusters were reported to appear linked to parvovirus B19, influenza, CMV and Epstein-Barr virus. HLA typing was unavailable for some donors at each locus, so association tests used only the typed subset. In this cohort, only TCR beta chains were sequenced, and detectable features were limited by the absence of alpha or paired-chain data. Sequencing depth was assumed to be roughly uniform across donors in the presence/absence analyses, though that assumption may not hold. In a later genetic analysis, a missense DCLRE1C variant was associated with V-gene and J-gene trimming of TCR beta chains, and the association was replicated in an independent cohort. Most TCR sequences were seen in very few donors, while some public TCRs were found in many individuals. According to a later genetic analysis, donors in an Asian-associated ancestry cluster had fewer N-insertions in productive TCRs than the roughly 660-donor mean. Most CMV-associated TCR beta chains appeared to be HLA-restricted in a later analysis, and the HLA associations seemed to be driven largely by CMV exposure. A few of the identified cytomegalovirus-associated TCR beta chains were confirmed in vitro to be specific for cytomegalovirus antigens. In a later analysis, 16,951 TCR beta sequences were associated with specific HLA alleles at a false discovery rate of 0.05. Over 15 rarely observed V segments, including chromosome 9 orphons, were excluded from the earlier analysis of approximately 600 of the donors because counts were too low. According to the authors, the approach could potentially be generalized to other disease states and immunological phenotypes. In an earlier analysis of some 540 of the donors, most TCR beta V segments appeared in productive rearrangements about 87% or about 30% of the time, broadly matching IMGT annotations.

Sequenced sample: PBMCs. This receptor was identified in a middle-aged man in good health and CMV-seronegative.

CDR3 sequence: CASSLFDEQFF. The bases read TGCGCCAGCAGCTTGTTCGATGAGCAGTTCTTC. Recombination connected TRBV5-1 to TRBJ2-1; the D gene cannot be named for sure. The CDR3 sequence holds 11 residues, the cysteine and phenylalanine included. Just CDR3 DNA is preserved here, 33 bases in frame from base 1. V loses 1 base, J loses 8 bases, and the germline ends lie 4 bases apart. Per the germline V gene, SGHRS is the CDR1 and YFSETQ is the CDR2.